The rows below give T cell receptor beta chains drawn from one sample of a study of radiation and T cells in renal cell carcinoma. TCRdb's copy holds only in-frame clones and misses some; the assay was immunoSEQ multiplex PCR. The sample records 12,000 to 15,000 clones, 55% to 70% being singletons. This sample comprised tumor tissue, obtained from a patient whose treatment was nephrectomy without radiotherapy. Source of these receptors: a man between 45 and 60 years old with renal cell carcinoma. The CDR3 runs from the conserved cysteine through the conserved F or W. D genes are given only for firm matches. The size entry is marked missing in some rows and otherwise reads once, few, many or a size class.

D: TRBD2
size: few
V: TRBV30
J: TRBJ2-1
CDR3: CAASTSGGIGEQFF
DNA: TGTGCCGCCTCGACTAGCGGGGGGATTGGTGAGCAGTTCTTC

D: TRBD1
size: NA
V: TRBV7-3
J: TRBJ1-1
CDR3: CASSPRQGRNTEAFF
DNA: TGTGCCAGCAGCCCTCGACAGGGCCGGAACACTGAAGCTTTCTTT

D: TRBD2
size: NA
V: TRBV19
J: TRBJ2-5
CDR3: CASSTLLTSGGQETQYF
DNA: TGTGCCAGTAGTACCCTACTGACTAGCGGGGGCCAAGAGACCCAGTACTTC

D: NA
size: NA
V: TRBV5-6
J: TRBJ2-7
CDR3: CASSLPGTSNSYEQYF
DNA: TGTGCCAGCAGCTTGCCGGGCACCTCAAACTCCTACGAGCAGTACTTC

D: NA
size: few
V: TRBV19
J: TRBJ1-6
CDR3: CASSTKDIKFSSYNSPLHF
DNA: TGTGCCAGTAGTACCAAGGATATCAAGTTCAGCTCCTATAATTCACCCCTCCACTTT

D: NA
size: NA
V: TRBV2
J: TRBJ1-2
CDR3: CASIVGQWINYGYTF
DNA: TGTGCCAGCATTGTGGGGCAGTGGATCAACTATGGCTACACCTTC

D: TRBD1
size: medium-sized
V: TRBV6-5
J: TRBJ1-1
CDR3: CASTLTDRATTEAFF
DNA: TGTGCCAGCACGCTAACGGACAGGGCTACCACTGAAGCTTTCTTT

D: NA
size: medium-sized
V: TRBV19
J: TRBJ2-3
CDR3: CASSRDTDTQYF
DNA: TGTGCCAGTAGTAGAGACACAGATACGCAGTATTTT

D: NA
size: few
V: TRBV21-1
J: TRBJ2-7
CDR3: CASSPRDRFSYEQYF
DNA: TGTGCCAGCAGCCCCCGGGACAGGTTCTCCTACGAGCAGTACTTC

D: NA
size: few
V: TRBV18
J: TRBJ1-5
CDR3: CASSPTTSNQPQHF
DNA: TGTGCCAGCTCACCGACGACTAGCAATCAGCCCCAGCATTTT

D: TRBD1
size: NA
V: TRBV14
J: TRBJ2-1
CDR3: CASSPRQGQGAGEQFF
DNA: TGTGCCAGCAGCCCCCGGCAGGGACAGGGGGCAGGAGAGCAGTTCTTC

D: NA
size: few
V: TRBV5-1
J: TRBJ1-2
CDR3: CASSLDGGWDGYTF
DNA: TGCGCCAGCAGCTTGGACGGGGGTTGGGATGGCTACACCTTC

D: NA
size: NA
V: TRBV5-6
J: TRBJ2-7
CDR3: CASTRGGVTHEQYF
DNA: TGTGCCAGCACCAGAGGTGGGGTGACCCACGAGCAGTACTTC

D: TRBD1
size: NA
V: TRBV6-6
J: TRBJ2-7
CDR3: CASSSPVQGVYEQYF
DNA: TGTGCCAGCAGTTCCCCCGTCCAGGGGGTCTACGAGCAGTACTTC

D: NA
size: NA
V: TRBV10-1
J: TRBJ2-1
CDR3: CASSESPPAGQLF
DNA: TGCGCCAGCAGTGAATCCCCCCCGGCGGGACAGCTCTTC

D: NA
size: NA
V: TRBV30
J: TRBJ1-4
CDR3: CAFSPSTNEKLFF
DNA: TGTGCCTTCTCTCCCTCAACTAATGAAAAACTGTTTTTT

D: TRBD1
size: NA
V: TRBV13
J: TRBJ2-7
CDR3: CASSLEHGTGSRAGQYF
DNA: TGTGCCAGCAGCTTAGAACACGGGACAGGGTCTAGAGCTGGGCAGTACTTC

D: NA
size: once
V: TRBV5-1
J: TRBJ1-2
CDR3: CPGSPNYGYTF
DNA: TGCCCGGGTAGTCCTAACTATGGCTACACCTTC

D: NA
size: NA
V: TRBV5-4
J: TRBJ2-1
CDR3: CASSQIHGYNEQFF
DNA: TGTGCCAGCAGCCAAATACACGGGTACAATGAGCAGTTCTTC

D: NA
size: NA
V: TRBV7-8
J: TRBJ2-7
CDR3: CASSFRQSSYEQYF
DNA: TGTGCCAGCAGCTTCAGACAGAGCTCCTACGAGCAGTACTTC

D: TRBD1
size: NA
V: TRBV5-8
J: TRBJ1-2
CDR3: CASSTPGGFYGYTF
DNA: TGTGCCAGCAGCACACCAGGGGGCTTCTATGGCTACACCTTC

D: NA
size: few
V: TRBV11-3
J: TRBJ2-2
CDR3: CASSPTYGTGELFF
DNA: TGTGCCAGCAGCCCTACATATGGCACCGGGGAGCTGTTTTTT

D: NA
size: NA
V: TRBV6-1
J: TRBJ2-2
CDR3: CASRDRDTSGELFF
DNA: TGTGCCAGCAGGGACCGGGACACGTCCGGGGAGCTGTTTTTT

D: NA
size: NA
V: TRBV5-1
J: TRBJ1-2
CDR3: CASSLAIGQNYGYTF
DNA: TGCGCCAGCAGCTTGGCGATTGGACAGAACTATGGCTACACCTTC

D: TRBD1
size: few
V: TRBV7-9
J: TRBJ2-7
CDR3: CATEQGPTSYEQYF
DNA: TGTGCCACCGAACAGGGGCCTACCTCCTACGAGCAGTACTTC

D: TRBD2
size: once
V: TRBV5-1
J: TRBJ2-3
CDR3: CASSLARGDADTQYF
DNA: TGCGCCAGCAGCTTGGCCCGGGGGGACGCAGATACGCAGTATTTT

D: TRBD1
size: few
V: TRBV7-6
J: TRBJ2-1
CDR3: CASSGQGIEQFF
DNA: TGTGCCAGCAGCGGACAGGGGATTGAGCAGTTCTTC

D: TRBD2
size: NA
V: TRBV6-6
J: TRBJ2-3
CDR3: CASSHSSSGDTQYF
DNA: TGTGCCAGCAGCCACTCATCTAGCGGAGATACGCAGTATTTT

D: NA
size: once
V: TRBV13
J: TRBJ1-4
CDR3: CASSLRNQGVEKLFF
DNA: TGTGCCAGCAGCTTAAGGAACCAGGGCGTTGAAAAACTGTTTTTT

D: TRBD1
size: NA
V: TRBV6-1
J: TRBJ1-6
CDR3: CASRRGTGGSPLHF
DNA: TGTGCCAGCAGGCGGGGGACAGGGGGCTCACCCCTCCACTTT

D: TRBD1
size: few
V: TRBV27
J: TRBJ1-5
CDR3: CASSLYGDRLGNQPQHF
DNA: TGTGCCAGCAGTTTATATGGGGACAGGCTGGGAAATCAGCCCCAGCATTTT

D: TRBD1
size: medium-sized
V: TRBV27
J: TRBJ2-7
CDR3: CASTTRQGKYEQYF
DNA: TGTGCCAGCACGACCCGACAGGGCAAGTACGAGCAGTACTTC

D: TRBD2
size: few
V: TRBV6-5
J: TRBJ2-7
CDR3: CASSSLTSGLSYEQYF
DNA: TGTGCCAGCAGTTCCTTGACTAGCGGGCTTTCCTACGAGCAGTACTTC

D: NA
size: NA
V: TRBV6-5
J: TRBJ1-2
CDR3: CASSVGVNYGYTF
DNA: TGTGCCAGCAGTGTAGGGGTTAACTATGGCTACACCTTC

D: NA
size: NA
V: TRBV5-1
J: TRBJ1-3
CDR3: CASSFGSTGNTIYF
DNA: TGCGCCAGCAGCTTCGGAAGTACTGGAAACACCATATATTTT

D: TRBD1
size: NA
V: TRBV30
J: TRBJ2-3
CDR3: CAWRPMGRPGQGVDTQYF
DNA: TGTGCCTGGAGACCAATGGGACGTCCGGGACAGGGGGTAGATACGCAGTATTTT

D: TRBD1
size: once
V: TRBV10-3
J: TRBJ2-2
CDR3: CAISDRTGLTGELFF
DNA: TGTGCCATCAGTGATCGGACAGGGCTCACCGGGGAGCTGTTTTTT

D: NA
size: NA
V: TRBV5-5
J: TRBJ1-1
CDR3: CASDPGRPIGAFF
DNA: TGTGCCAGCGACCCGGGACGGCCTATTGGAGCTTTCTTT

D: NA
size: NA
V: TRBV10-3
J: TRBJ2-2
CDR3: CAISGIGPTGELFF
DNA: TGTGCCATCAGTGGAATCGGCCCCACCGGGGAGCTGTTTTTT

D: NA
size: NA
V: TRBV4-3
J: TRBJ2-3
CDR3: CASSQDPRRVTDTQYF
DNA: TGCGCCAGCAGCCAAGACCCTAGGAGGGTCACAGATACGCAGTATTTT

D: TRBD1
size: NA
V: TRBV18
J: TRBJ2-7
CDR3: CASSLGQGYEQYF
DNA: TGTGCCAGCTCACTGGGACAGGGCTACGAGCAGTACTTC

D: NA
size: NA
V: TRBV19
J: TRBJ1-3
CDR3: CASSMTATGNTIYF
DNA: TGTGCCAGTAGCATGACAGCAACTGGAAACACCATATATTTT

D: NA
size: NA
V: TRBV29-1
J: TRBJ2-6
CDR3: CSVEDGSGANVLTF
DNA: TGCAGCGTTGAAGACGGCTCTGGGGCCAACGTCCTGACTTTC

D: NA
size: NA
V: TRBV7-9
J: TRBJ1-6
CDR3: CASSSDTGTYNSPLHF
DNA: TGTGCCAGCAGCTCGGACACCGGGACCTATAATTCACCCCTCCACTTT

D: NA
size: NA
V: TRBV7-9
J: TRBJ2-1
CDR3: CASSIRVKGNEQFF
DNA: TGTGCCAGCAGCATCAGGGTTAAAGGCAATGAGCAGTTCTTC

D: TRBD1
size: NA
V: TRBV30
J: TRBJ1-6
CDR3: CAWSPDRGGKNSPLHF
DNA: TGTGCCTGGAGTCCGGACAGGGGGGGGAAAAATTCACCCCTCCACTTT

D: TRBD1
size: once
V: TRBV18
J: TRBJ2-4
CDR3: CASSPGQKNIQYF
DNA: TGTGCCAGCTCACCGGGACAGAAAAACATTCAGTACTTC

D: NA
size: few
V: TRBV19
J: TRBJ1-1
CDR3: CASSLLTGLGTEAFF
DNA: TGTGCCAGTAGTCTTTTAACAGGATTGGGGACTGAAGCTTTCTTT

D: TRBD1
size: NA
V: TRBV5-4
J: TRBJ1-3
CDR3: CASSTGGGQGPGNTIYF
DNA: TGTGCCAGCAGCACGGGGGGGGGACAGGGGCCAGGAAACACCATATATTTT

D: NA
size: NA
V: TRBV10-3
J: TRBJ2-1
CDR3: CAISESNWQNEQFF
DNA: TGTGCCATCAGTGAGTCGAATTGGCAAAATGAGCAGTTCTTC

D: TRBD1
size: few
V: TRBV14
J: TRBJ1-6
CDR3: CASSPRTGGGSPLHF
DNA: TGTGCCAGCAGCCCCCGGACAGGGGGCGGCTCACCCCTCCACTTT

D: NA
size: NA
V: TRBV30
J: TRBJ1-2
CDR3: CAWSVVADGYTF
DNA: TGTGCCTGGAGTGTAGTTGCAGATGGCTACACCTTC

D: NA
size: NA
V: TRBV5-4
J: TRBJ1-6
CDR3: CASRASGNSPLHF
DNA: TGTGCCAGCAGGGCTTCGGGGAATTCACCCCTCCACTTT